Below, one TCR beta chain is given with its context. The antigen is unknown. Each sample had two DNA replicates, roughly 0.5 ug blood or roughly 1.6 ug tissue. The protocol was immunoSEQ multiplex PCR, while the TCRdb copy is restricted to in-frame clones and leaves out a portion. The sample carries tens of thousands of clones, around 80% recorded once. These data belong to a study of early stage breast cancer tumors. Study-level information: Invasive lobular carcinomas made up about 35% of the 12 ER+/PR+/HER2- tumors. Average read coverage per sample was roughly 9.3-fold. Study-wide findings and caveats: Chain pairing and CD4, CD8 or FOXP3 expression were not captured.

CDR1 and CDR2 (germline): MNHNY, SVGAGI (reference sequence). The CDR3 is made up of 16 amino acids. Trimming took off 6 bases at V and 1 base at J, with 16 bases between the two ends. This chain connects TRBV6-6 to TRBJ1-5; tentatively, D is TRBD1 (5 bases). The source of this sequence is a person in their forties with breast cancer. Sequenced: blood. In DNA form, the CDR3 reads TGTGCCAGCAGCCTCGGCCGGGGGGGAAGCAATCAGCCCCAGCATTTT. Its protein is CASSLGRGGSNQPQHF.